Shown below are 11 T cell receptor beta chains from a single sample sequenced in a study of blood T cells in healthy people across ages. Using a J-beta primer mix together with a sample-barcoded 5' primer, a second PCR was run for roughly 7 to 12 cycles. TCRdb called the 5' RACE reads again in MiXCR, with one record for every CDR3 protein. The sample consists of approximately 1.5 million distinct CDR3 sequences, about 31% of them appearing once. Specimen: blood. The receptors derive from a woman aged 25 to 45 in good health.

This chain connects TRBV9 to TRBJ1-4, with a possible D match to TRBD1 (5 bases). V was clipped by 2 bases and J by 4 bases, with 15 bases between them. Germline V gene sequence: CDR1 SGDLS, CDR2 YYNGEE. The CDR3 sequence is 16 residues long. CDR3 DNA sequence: TGTGCCAGCAGCGTGGGCACAGGAGGGGTTAATGAAAAACTGTTTTTT. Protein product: CASSVGTGGVNEKLFF.

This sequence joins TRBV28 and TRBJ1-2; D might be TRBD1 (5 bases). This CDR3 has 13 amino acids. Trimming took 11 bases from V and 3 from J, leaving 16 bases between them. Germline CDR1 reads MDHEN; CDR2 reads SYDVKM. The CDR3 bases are TGTGCCTGCGGTTCACGGGGGGACTATGGCTACACCTTC. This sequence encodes CACGSRGDYGYTF.

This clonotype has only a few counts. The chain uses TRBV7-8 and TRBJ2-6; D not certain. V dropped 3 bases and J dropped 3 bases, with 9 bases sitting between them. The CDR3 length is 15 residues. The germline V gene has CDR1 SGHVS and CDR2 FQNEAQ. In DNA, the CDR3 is TGTGCCAGCAGCTTCAGCTGGGGTGGGGCCAACGTCCTGACTTTC. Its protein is CASSFSWGGANVLTF. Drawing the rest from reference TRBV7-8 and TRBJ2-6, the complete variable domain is GAGVSQSPRYKVAKRGQDVALRCDPISGHVSLFWYQQALGQGPEFLTYFQNEAQLDKSGLPSDRFFAERPEGSVSTLKIQRTQQEDSAVYLCASSFSWGGANVLTFGAGSRLTVL.

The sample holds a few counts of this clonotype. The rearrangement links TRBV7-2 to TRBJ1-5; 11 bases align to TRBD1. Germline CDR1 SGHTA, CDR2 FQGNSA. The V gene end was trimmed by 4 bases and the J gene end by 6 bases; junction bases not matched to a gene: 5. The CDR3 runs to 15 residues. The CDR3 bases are TGTGCCAGCAGCTCCGGACAGGGGGCGGGTCAGCCCCAGCATTTT. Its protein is CASSSGQGAGQPQHF.

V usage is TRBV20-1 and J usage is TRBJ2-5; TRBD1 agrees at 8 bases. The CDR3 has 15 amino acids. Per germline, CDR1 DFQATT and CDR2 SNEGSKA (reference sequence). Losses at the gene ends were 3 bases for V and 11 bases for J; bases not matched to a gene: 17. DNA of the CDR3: TGCAGTGCTAGCCACCCGGACAGGGCAGACTACGGGCAGTACTTC. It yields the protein CSASHPDRADYGQYF.

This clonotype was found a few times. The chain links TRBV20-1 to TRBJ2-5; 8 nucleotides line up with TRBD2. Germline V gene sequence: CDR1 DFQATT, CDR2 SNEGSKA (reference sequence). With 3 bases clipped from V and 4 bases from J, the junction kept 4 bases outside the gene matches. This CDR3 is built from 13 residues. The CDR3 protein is CSASRGGRETQYF. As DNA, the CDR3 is TGCAGTGCTAGTCGGGGGGGCCGAGAGACCCAGTACTTC.

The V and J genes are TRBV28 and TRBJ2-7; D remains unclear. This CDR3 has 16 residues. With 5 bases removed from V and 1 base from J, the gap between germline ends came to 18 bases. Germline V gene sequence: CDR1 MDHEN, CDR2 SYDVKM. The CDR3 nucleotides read TGTGCCAGCAGTACTCCCGGCTTGAGAAGTTCCTACGAGCAGTACTTC. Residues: CASSTPGLRSSYEQYF.

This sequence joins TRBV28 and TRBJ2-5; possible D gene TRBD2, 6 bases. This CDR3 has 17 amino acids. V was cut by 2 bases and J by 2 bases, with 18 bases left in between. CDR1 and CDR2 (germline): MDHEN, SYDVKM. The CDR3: CASSLDSAQRVQETQYF. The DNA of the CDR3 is TGTGCCAGCAGTTTAGATTCAGCCCAGCGGGTACAAGAGACCCAGTACTTC. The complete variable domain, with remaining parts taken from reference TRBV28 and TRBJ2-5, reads DVKVTQSSRYLVKRTGEKVFLECVQDMDHENMFWYRQDPGLGLRLIYFSYDVKMKEKGDIPEGYSVSREKKERFSLILESASTNQTSMYLCASSLDSAQRVQETQYFGPGTRLLVL.

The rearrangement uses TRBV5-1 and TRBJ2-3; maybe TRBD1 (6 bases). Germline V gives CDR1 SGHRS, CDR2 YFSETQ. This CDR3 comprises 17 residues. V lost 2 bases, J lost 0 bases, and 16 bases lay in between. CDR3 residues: CASSFPTGPTSTDTQYF. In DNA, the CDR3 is TGCGCCAGCAGCTTCCCGACAGGTCCAACTAGCACAGATACGCAGTATTTT.

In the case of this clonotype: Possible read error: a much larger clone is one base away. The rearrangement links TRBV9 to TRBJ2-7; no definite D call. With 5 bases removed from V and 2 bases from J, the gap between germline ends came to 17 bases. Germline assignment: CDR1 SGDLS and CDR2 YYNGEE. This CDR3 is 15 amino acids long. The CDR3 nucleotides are TGTGCCAGCAGTGTGACTCCAACAAGCCCCTACGAGCAGTACTTC. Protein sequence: CASSVTPTSPYEQYF. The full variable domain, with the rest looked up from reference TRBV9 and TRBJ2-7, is DSGVTQTPKHLITATGQRVTLRCSPRSGDLSVYWYQQSLDQGLQFLIQYYNGEERAKGNILERFSAQQFPDLHSELNLSSLELGDSALYFCASSVTPTSPYEQYFGPGTRLTVT.

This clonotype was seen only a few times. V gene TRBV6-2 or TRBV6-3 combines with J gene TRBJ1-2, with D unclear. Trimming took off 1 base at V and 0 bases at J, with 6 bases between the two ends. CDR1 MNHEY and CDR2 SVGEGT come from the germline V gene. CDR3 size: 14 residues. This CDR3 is CASSYFGSNYGYTF. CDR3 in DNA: TGTGCCAGCAGTTACTTCGGGTCTAACTATGGCTACACCTTC.